This T cell receptor (beta chain) is drawn from a study of blood T cell repertoires in COVID-19. The overall study: Some COVID-19 samples were acute and others convalescent; all came from the United States, Italy and Spain. Nucleic acid was either cDNA or gDNA, and it came from T cells, B-cell-depleted T cells, or PBMCs.

Germline CDR1 and CDR2: MGHDK and SYGVNS. The CDR3 spans 12 residues. V lost 8 bases and J lost 3, with 10 bases in between. Per the authors' pipeline: Amplification of reference gene primers was used by the study to estimate nucleated cell counts. Clones were read by immunoSEQ multiplex PCR, and TCRdb kept only the in-frame ones, dropping some. The V and J calls and clone size were taken over from that table, and D and trimming were inferred from the DNA. Of about 100,000 clones in the sample, about 84% were seen once. This chain connects TRBV25-1 to TRBJ1-1; maybe TRBD1 (5 bases). Sequenced material: peripheral blood. This sequence was found in a human donor in a cohort sampled during active COVID-19. In nucleotides, the CDR3 is TGTGCCAGCGGGAGGGGTGACACTGAAGCTTTCTTT. It is translated as CASGRGDTEAFF.